Following are 8 T cell receptor beta chains from one sample sequenced in a study of regulatory T cells in long-lasting Graves disease. The authors built TCR beta libraries using iRepertoire HTBI primers and Arm-PCR of CDR3 regions. TCRdb passed the multiplex PCR reads through MiXCR, listing each CDR3 protein once. The profile shows about 470,000 distinct CDR3 sequences, 20% to 25% of them singletons. This sample's time point: persistent/refractory GD, antithyroid drugs over 5 years with positive TRAb. From RNA extracted from PBMCs, the TCR library was made. The source material was peripheral blood mononuclear cells (PBMCs), sampled when the disease was refractory, from a patient treated with antithyroid drugs. These receptors were taken from a female donor with Graves disease.

This chain connects TRBV6-9 to TRBJ2-7; 7 bases fit TRBD1. The CDR3 runs to 16 residues. Germline lookup yields CDR1 MNHGY and CDR2 SVAAGI. V lost 3 bases, J lost 3 bases, and 11 bases stayed unmatched. The CDR3 DNA follows: TGTGCCAGCAGTTACTCAGGGCCAGGGGGAGTCTACGAGCAGTACTTC. Its translation is CASSYSGPGGVYEQYF.

V is TRBV2 and J is TRBJ2-2, with 7 bases lining up with TRBD1. Germline trimming cut 2 bases from V and 4 bases from J; bases unmatched to any gene: 4. The length of the CDR3 is 15 residues. Per the germline V gene, CDR1 is SNHLY and CDR2 is FYNNEI. Here the CDR3 reads CASSEQGVSTGELFF. CDR3 coding DNA: TGTGCCAGCAGTGAACAGGGGGTCAGCACCGGGGAGCTGTTTTTT. The entire variable domain, with the rest obtained from reference TRBV2 and TRBJ2-2, is as follows: EPEVTQTPSHQVTQMGQEVILRCVPISNHLYFYWYRQILGQKVEFLVSFYNNEISEKSEIFDDQFSVERPDGSNFTLKIRSTKLEDSAMYFCASSEQGVSTGELFFGEGSRLTVL.

The table lists this clonotype with a count of one. V gene TRBV6-1 combines with J gene TRBJ2-1; no firm D call. The ends were cut back, 5 bases at V and 0 bases at J, with 17 bases in the middle. The CDR3 is made up of 17 amino acids. Germline CDR1 is MNHNS and CDR2 is SASEGT. CDR3 DNA sequence: TGTGCCAGCAGTCCAGCTCTCTACCAAAGCTCCTACAATGAGCAGTTCTTC. This sequence encodes CASSPALYQSSYNEQFF.

The sample holds a few counts of this clonotype. The chain joins TRBV6-5 to TRBJ1-5; no reliable D call. This CDR3 has 14 amino acids. V was trimmed by 4 bases and J by 9 bases, leaving 16 bases between them. CDR1 is MNHEY and CDR2 is SVGAGI in the germline V gene. The CDR3 DNA sequence: TGTGCCAGCAGTTCTCAGGACTACGAACGGCCCCAGCATTTT. It translates to CASSSQDYERPQHF.

The V gene is TRBV12-3 or TRBV12-4, the J gene TRBJ2-5; tentative D call: TRBD2 (5 bases). The ends were cut back, 5 bases at V and 5 bases at J, with 21 bases in the middle. The length of the CDR3 is 16 residues. The CDR3 here is CASSASGSPGGETQYF. DNA of the CDR3: TGTGCCAGCAGTGCCTCGGGTTCGCCGGGCGGGGAGACCCAGTACTTC.

This clonotype was counted ten times or more. The chain is built from TRBV19 and TRBJ1-2; 7 bases are shared with TRBD1. This CDR3 has 13 residues. Germline trimming cut 10 bases from V and 2 bases from J; bases unmatched to any gene: 7. Germline assignment: CDR1 LNHDA and CDR2 SQIVND (reference sequence). CDR3 region: CATWEGQNYGYTF. CDR3 DNA: TGTGCCACCTGGGAGGGACAGAACTATGGCTACACCTTC.

This clonotype was counted at least ten times. The V call is TRBV12-3 or TRBV12-4, the J call TRBJ1-1, with D possibly matching TRBD1 (5 bases). The CDR3 is 14 residues long. Trimming stripped 5 bases from V and 3 bases from J, with 13 bases between. The CDR3 region has the DNA TGTGCCAGCAGTGGGGGGGGGGTGTACACTGAAGCTTTCTTT. Protein sequence: CASSGGGVYTEAFF.

The chain is built from TRBV19 and TRBJ1-3; tentatively, D is TRBD1 (5 bases). V was trimmed by 5 bases and J by 1 base, leaving 12 bases between them. The V gene's germline CDR1 is LNHDA and CDR2 SQIVND (reference sequence). The CDR3 consists of 15 residues. CDR3 sequence (DNA): TGTGCCAGTAGTTTGTCGGGGGGATCTGGAAACACCATATATTTT. This sequence encodes CASSLSGGSGNTIYF.